These 16 T cell receptor beta chains were sequenced from one sample in a study of cytomegalovirus exposure and HLA in healthy donors. The study ran its PCR with 60 Vbeta and 13 Jbeta primers. The data were produced by immunoSEQ multiplex PCR, yet TCRdb's version contains in-frame clones alone and is incomplete. The sample is made up of roughly 62,000 clones, and the top ten hold around 2.1% of it. Sequenced input: PBMCs. These receptors all stem from a woman between 18 and 30 years old in good health and CMV-seronegative.

This rearrangement joins TRBV7-2 to TRBJ2-7; possible D gene TRBD1, 6 bases. Germline V gives CDR1 SGHTA, CDR2 FQGNSA. The CDR3 spans 15 residues. V was cut by 5 bases and J by 7 bases, with 21 bases left in between. The CDR3 spells CASSPVGTTLLEQYF. In nucleotides, the CDR3 is TGTGCCAGCAGCCCCGTGGGGACAACCCTTTTGGAGCAGTACTTC.

DNA for the CDR3: TGCGCCAGCAGCCCGACAGTTGCAGAAGAGACCCAGTACTTC. Amino acids: CASSPTVAEETQYF. V and J are TRBV5-1 and TRBJ2-5; a possible D gene is TRBD1 (5 bases). The CDR3 length is 14 residues. V was clipped by 4 bases and J by 3 bases, with 13 bases between them. Germline CDR1 and CDR2: SGHRS and YFSETQ.

This rearrangement joins TRBV9 to TRBJ2-1; D perhaps matches TRBD2 (5 bases). CDR1 SGDLS and CDR2 YYNGEE come from the germline V gene. The germline V and J ends were trimmed by 4 bases and 7 bases, with 15 bases remaining between them. The CDR3 runs to 14 residues. This CDR3 is CASSRSGRFNEQFF. The CDR3 nucleotides read TGTGCCAGCAGCCGCAGCGGCCGTTTTAATGAGCAGTTCTTC.

The chain has TRBV7-9 and TRBJ2-1; D perhaps matches TRBD1 (5 bases). Germline-derived CDR1 and CDR2 are SEHNR and FQNEAQ (reference sequence). Trimming removed 3 bases at V and 11 bases at J, with 8 bases between. This CDR3 has 11 amino acids. The CDR3 spells CASSFDSKQFF. CDR3 in DNA: TGTGCCAGCAGCTTCGACAGCAAGCAGTTCTTC.

The gene calls are TRBV5-1 and TRBJ2-7; 9 bases fit TRBD1. The CDR3 consists of 16 residues. Unmatched junction bases numbered 6, after V lost 0 bases and J lost 2 bases. Germline CDR1 SGHRS, CDR2 YFSETQ. The chain's CDR3 is CASSLGPGTGTYEQYF. Here the CDR3 DNA reads TGCGCCAGCAGCTTGGGACCCGGGACAGGGACCTACGAGCAGTACTTC.

The J gene is TRBJ1-1, the V gene TRBV29-1; TRBD1 is a possible D gene (5 bases). This CDR3 has 13 residues. The germline gives CDR1 SQVTM, CDR2 ANQGSEA. The CDR3 protein is CRATVSPNTEAFF. The CDR3 DNA sequence: TGCCGCGCGACAGTCTCACCGAACACTGAAGCTTTCTTT.

The gene calls are TRBV5-1 and TRBJ1-2, with D perhaps TRBD1 (5 bases). The ends were cut back, 4 bases at V and 4 bases at J, with 17 bases in the middle. Germline V gene data show CDR1 as SGHRS and CDR2 as YFSETQ. This CDR3 contains 15 residues. CDR3 sequence reads: CASSPPKGVGYGYTF. In DNA form, the CDR3 reads TGCGCCAGCAGCCCCCCGAAAGGGGTGGGCTATGGCTACACCTTC.

The chain employs TRBV29-1 and TRBJ2-3; unclear D gene. V was pared by 3 bases and J by 1 base, with 11 bases between. The CDR3 extends over 14 amino acids. Germline values: CDR1 SQVTM, CDR2 ANQGSEA. The CDR3 nucleotides are TGCAGCGTTGAGGGCAGGTTCGGCACAGATACGCAGTATTTT. Amino acid sequence: CSVEGRFGTDTQYF.

This chain links TRBV4-1 with TRBJ1-5; D is uncertain. V was cut by 3 bases and J by 6 bases, with 12 bases left in between. Germline assignment: CDR1 MGHRA and CDR2 YSYEKL. The CDR3 runs to 14 residues. CDR3 amino acids: CASSHEVNLQPQHF. CDR3 in DNA: TGCGCCAGCAGCCACGAGGTCAATCTTCAGCCCCAGCATTTT.

The V and J genes are TRBV5-1 and TRBJ2-3, with D tentatively TRBD2 (5 bases). V lost 6 bases and J 1 base, leaving 12 bases between the germline ends. Germline CDR1 and CDR2: SGHRS and YFSETQ. This CDR3 is 14 amino acids long. CDR3: CASKRTGGTDTQYF. The CDR3 DNA follows: TGCGCCAGCAAGCGGACCGGGGGCACAGATACGCAGTATTTT.

This chain uses TRBV19 with TRBJ1-6; D call uncertain. Germline V CDR1 and CDR2: LNHDA, SQIVND (reference sequence). This CDR3 has 15 residues. The V end was cut by 3 bases, the J end by 8 bases, with 14 bases between. This chain's CDR3 is CASSIQAGIDSPLHF. The CDR3 DNA sequence: TGTGCCAGTAGTATCCAGGCAGGTATAGATTCACCCCTCCACTTT.

This chain links TRBV5-1 with TRBJ1-2; 10 bases fit TRBD1. Germline lookup yields CDR1 SGHRS and CDR2 YFSETQ. This CDR3 region has 15 residues. V shed 3 bases, J shed 2 bases, and the junction held 4 bases outside the gene matches. This CDR3 reads CASSSPDRGNYGYTF. CDR3 DNA: TGCGCCAGCAGCTCCCCGGACAGGGGGAACTATGGCTACACCTTC.

This chain uses TRBV19 with TRBJ2-2; D may be TRBD2 (5 bases). The CDR3 extends over 17 amino acids. V was shortened by 2 bases and J by 6 bases, with 19 bases between the two germline ends. The germline gives CDR1 LNHDA, CDR2 SQIVND (reference sequence). The CDR3 coding sequence is TGTGCCAGTAGTATACTGAGGGCAGCGGTGGGAGCCGGGGAGCTGTTTTTT. It translates to CASSILRAAVGAGELFF.

The chain recombines TRBV5-6 with TRBJ2-1; TRBD1 agrees at 8 bases. V lost 0 bases and J lost 5; bases outside the gene matches: 7. The CDR3 extends over 16 amino acids. Germline-derived CDR1 and CDR2 are SGHDT and YYEEEE. DNA of the CDR3: TGTGCCAGCAGCTTGGTGGACAGGGTTATCCACAATGAGCAGTTCTTC. This encodes CASSLVDRVIHNEQFF.

V and J are TRBV11-3 and TRBJ2-4; maybe TRBD1 (6 bases). Trimming removed 2 bases from V and 7 bases from J, with 12 bases in between. Germline V lookup: CDR1 SGHNT, CDR2 YENEEA. This CDR3 has 14 residues. This chain's CDR3 is CASSLNRVSNIQYF. The CDR3 DNA reads as TGTGCCAGCAGCTTAAACAGGGTCTCGAACATTCAGTACTTC.

The chain employs TRBV5-1 and TRBJ2-1; 10 bases align to TRBD2. V lost 0 bases and J lost 8; bases outside the gene matches: 8. Per the germline V gene, CDR1 is SGHRS and CDR2 is YFSETQ. The CDR3 is 16 amino acids. This CDR3 reads CASSLEGSGRGYEQFF. The CDR3 nucleotides are TGCGCCAGCAGCTTGGAAGGCAGCGGGAGGGGTTATGAGCAGTTCTTC.